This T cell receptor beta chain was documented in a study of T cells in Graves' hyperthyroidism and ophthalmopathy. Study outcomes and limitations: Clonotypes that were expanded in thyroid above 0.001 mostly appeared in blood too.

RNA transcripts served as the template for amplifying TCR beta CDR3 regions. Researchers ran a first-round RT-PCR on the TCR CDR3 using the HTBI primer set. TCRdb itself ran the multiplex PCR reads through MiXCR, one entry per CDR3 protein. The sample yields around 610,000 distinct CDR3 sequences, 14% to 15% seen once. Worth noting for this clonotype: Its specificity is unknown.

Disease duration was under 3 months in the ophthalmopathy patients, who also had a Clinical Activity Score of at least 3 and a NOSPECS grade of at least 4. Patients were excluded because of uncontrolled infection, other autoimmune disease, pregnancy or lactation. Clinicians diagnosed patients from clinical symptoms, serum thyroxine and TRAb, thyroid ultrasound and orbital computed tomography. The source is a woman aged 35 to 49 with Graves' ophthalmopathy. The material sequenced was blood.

CDR3 DNA sequence: TGTGCCAGCAGTGAGTGGGGACACACCGGGGAGCTGTTTTTT. Translated, it gives CASSEWGHTGELFF. J is TRBJ2-2 and V is TRBV6-1; TRBD1 or TRBD2 may be the D gene (5 bases each). V lost 3 bases, J lost 3 bases, and 8 bases lay in between. CDR3 length: 14 amino acids. Germline assignment: CDR1 MNHNS and CDR2 SASEGT.